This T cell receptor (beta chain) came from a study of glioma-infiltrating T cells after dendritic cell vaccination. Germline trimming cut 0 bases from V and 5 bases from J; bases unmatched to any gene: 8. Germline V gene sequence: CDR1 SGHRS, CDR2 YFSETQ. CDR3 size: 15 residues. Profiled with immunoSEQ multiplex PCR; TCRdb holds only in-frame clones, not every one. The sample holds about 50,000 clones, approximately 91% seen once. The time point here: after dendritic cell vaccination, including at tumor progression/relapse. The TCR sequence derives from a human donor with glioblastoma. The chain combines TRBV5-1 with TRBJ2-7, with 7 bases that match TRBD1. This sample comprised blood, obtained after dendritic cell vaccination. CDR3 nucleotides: TGCGCCAGCAGCTTGGAGGGCAGGGGGTTCCACGAGCAGTACTTC. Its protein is CASSLEGRGFHEQYF.